These 32 T cell receptor beta chains originate from one sample sequenced in a study of shared clonotypes between healthy human individuals. Data came from immunoSEQ multiplex PCR; TCRdb stores just in-frame clones and leaves some out. Altogether about 1.5 million clones are present, about 96% being singletons, with the ten largest covering 1.2%. The sample consisted of naive CD4+ T cells sorted from blood. Sample subset: CD45RA+ positively selected. The receptors shown here come from a man in his thirties or forties in good health.

The chain is built from TRBV15 and TRBJ2-3, with D possibly TRBD2 on 5 matching bases. The CDR3 is made up of 13 amino acids. Trimming pared 7 bases from V and 3 bases from J, leaving 11 bases between. Per germline, CDR1 LNHNV and CDR2 YYDKDF (reference sequence). In DNA, the CDR3 is TGTGCCACCATAGAGGGTGGGACAGATACGCAGTATTTT. It codes for CATIEGGTDTQYF.

Note on this clone: Other DNA sequences of this sample code for an identical CDR3. This chain uses TRBV9 with TRBJ2-1; possibly TRBD2 for D (6 bases). The V and J ends lost 0 bases and 0 bases respectively, with 13 bases between them. Per germline, CDR1 SGDLS and CDR2 YYNGEE. The CDR3 loop spans 17 amino acids. This chain's CDR3 is CASSVGGSGSSYNEQFF. For the CDR3, the DNA is TGTGCCAGCAGCGTAGGTGGTAGCGGTAGCTCCTACAATGAGCAGTTCTTC.

About this clone itself: Other DNA sequences in this specimen translate into the identical CDR3. For the CDR3, the DNA is TGTGCCAGCAGTAACACCGGGGAGCTGTTTTTT. Its protein product is CASSNTGELFF. The V gene is TRBV7-3, the J gene TRBJ2-2; D gene uncertain. CDR3 size: 11 residues. Germline V CDR1 and CDR2: SGHTA, FQGTGA. V gave up 6 bases and J gave up 2 bases, with 1 base separating them.

This clone was observed once. V and J are TRBV30 and TRBJ1-4; D is uncertain. Looked up from germline, CDR1 is GTSNPN and CDR2 is SVGIG (reference sequence). With 4 bases removed from V and 10 bases from J, the gap between germline ends came to 13 bases. The CDR3 has 12 amino acids. The DNA for the CDR3 is TGTGCCTGGAACCCAAAAGTCGGAAAACTGTTTTTT. Translated, it gives CAWNPKVGKLFF.

CDR3 DNA sequence: TGTGCCAGCCCCTGGAGGGGGACTAGCGGACCTTATTCCTACAATGAGCAGTTCTTC. Amino acids: CASPWRGTSGPYSYNEQFF. This chain links TRBV19 with TRBJ2-1; TRBD2 aligns across 11 bases. Germline V lookup: CDR1 LNHDA, CDR2 SQIVND (reference sequence). Trimming at V came to 9 bases and at J to 1 base, leaving 17 bases not matched to a gene. The CDR3 is made up of 19 amino acids.

J is TRBJ2-1 and V is TRBV6-1; 11 nucleotides align to TRBD2. Germline lookup yields CDR1 MNHNS and CDR2 SASEGT. The CDR3 length is 14 residues. Trimming took 5 bases from V and 8 from J; bases not matched to a gene: 5. The CDR3 loop reads CASSLAGGLDEQFF. In nucleotides, the CDR3 is TGTGCCAGCAGTCTAGCGGGAGGTTTGGATGAGCAGTTCTTC.

The chain combines TRBV5-5 with TRBJ2-7; 10 positions match TRBD2. In germline, CDR1 is SGHKS, CDR2 YYEKEE (reference sequence). This CDR3 has 16 residues. V lost 4 bases and J lost 4; bases outside the gene matches: 11. The CDR3 DNA reads TGTGCCAGCAGCCGTCCGACTAGCGGGTGGGTATACGAGCAGTACTTC. This codes for CASSRPTSGWVYEQYF.

The gene calls are TRBV29-1 and TRBJ2-1, with no clear D. The V end was cut by 4 bases, the J end by 2 bases, with 15 bases between. The CDR3 is 15 residues long. Germline V gives CDR1 SQVTM, CDR2 ANQGSEA. CDR3 loop: CSVAVRLRPYNEQFF. For the CDR3, the DNA is TGCAGCGTTGCGGTACGGCTCCGCCCCTACAATGAGCAGTTCTTC.

Comments on this clone: This sample includes further DNA sequences coding for the same CDR3. V is TRBV2 and J is TRBJ1-1; D uncertain. CDR3 length: 13 residues. Germline loops: CDR1 SNHLY, CDR2 FYNNEI. Trimming removed 4 bases at V and 2 bases at J, with 8 bases between. The CDR3 sequence: CASSGHLNTEAFF. CDR3 coding DNA: TGTGCCAGCAGTGGACACCTAAACACTGAAGCTTTCTTT.

The chain carries TRBV6-1 and TRBJ2-5, with D possibly TRBD2 on 5 matching bases. The CDR3 runs to 13 residues. Per the germline V gene, CDR1 is MNHNS and CDR2 is SASEGT. Trimming removed 5 bases at V and 5 bases at J, with 12 bases between. CDR3 DNA: TGTGCCAGCAGTCCAACTAGAAGGGAGACCCAGTACTTC. This translates into CASSPTRRETQYF.

The chain uses TRBV7-9 and TRBJ2-1, with D tentatively TRBD2 (6 bases). This CDR3 is built from 19 residues. Germline CDR1 is SEHNR and CDR2 is FQNEAQ (reference sequence). Trimming took off 7 bases at V and 0 bases at J, with 25 bases between the two ends. Here the CDR3 reads CASTSPRGSGVLSYNEQFF. The CDR3 bases are TGTGCCAGCACTTCCCCTCGTGGCTCGGGAGTCCTCTCCTACAATGAGCAGTTCTTC.

The CDR3 region is CASDRGSTDTQYF. In DNA, the CDR3 is TGTGCCAGTGACAGGGGGAGCACAGATACGCAGTATTTT. The chain uses TRBV28 and TRBJ2-3, with TRBD1 matching 9 bases. The trim removed 9 bases at V and 0 bases at J, leaving 1 base unmatched. The CDR3 consists of 13 residues. Germline-derived CDR1 and CDR2 are MDHEN and SYDVKM.

The chain is built from TRBV5-1 and TRBJ2-7; the match to TRBD2 covers 8 bases. The V gene end was trimmed by 1 base and the J gene end by 5 bases; junction bases not matched to a gene: 23. The CDR3 extends over 20 amino acids. The V gene's germline CDR1 is SGHRS and CDR2 YFSETQ. The CDR3 protein is CASSLKHWEGTSGSVNEQYF. The DNA of the CDR3 is TGCGCCAGCAGCTTGAAGCACTGGGAAGGGACAAGCGGGAGTGTAAACGAGCAGTACTTC. Using reference TRBV5-1 and TRBJ2-7 for the parts outside the CDR3, the full variable domain is KAGVTQTPRYLIKTRGQQVTLSCSPISGHRSVSWYQQTPGQGLQFLFEYFSETQRNKGNFPGRFSGRQFSNSRSEMNVSTLELGDSALYLCASSLKHWEGTSGSVNEQYFGPGTRLTVT.

The chain employs TRBV2 and TRBJ1-1, with no clear D. This CDR3 is 15 amino acids long. Per germline, CDR1 SNHLY and CDR2 FYNNEI. Trimming cost V 2 bases and J 0 bases, with 10 bases left between them. CDR3 region: CASSEYSIMNTEAFF. As DNA, the CDR3 is TGTGCCAGCAGTGAATACAGCATCATGAACACTGAAGCTTTCTTT.

The chain combines TRBV25-1 with TRBJ1-2; D is undetermined. V was cut by 2 bases and J by 4 bases, with 8 bases left in between. The CDR3 is 13 residues long. Germline CDR1 reads MGHDK; CDR2 reads SYGVNS. DNA of the CDR3: TGTGCCAGCAGTGAAGGCCTCACCTATGGCTACACCTTC. This codes for CASSEGLTYGYTF.

The chain uses TRBV5-4 and TRBJ2-7; 9 bases are a match to TRBD2. Germline trimming cut 0 bases from V and 5 bases from J; bases unmatched to any gene: 6. In germline, CDR1 is SGHNT, CDR2 YYREEE (reference sequence). CDR3 length equals 15 residues. The CDR3, as DNA: TGTGCCAGCAGCTTGGGTGGCGGGAGGGCCCACGAGCAGTACTTC. This sequence encodes CASSLGGGRAHEQYF.

This clone occurred once. The rearrangement joins TRBV7-2 to TRBJ2-7, with 8 bases lining up with TRBD1. This CDR3 is 13 amino acids long. Germline values: CDR1 SGHTA, CDR2 FQGNSA. With V trimmed by 6 bases and J by 2 bases, 3 bases remained unmatched. The CDR3 protein is CASRTGQAYEQYF. The CDR3 nucleotides read TGTGCCAGCAGAACGGGACAGGCCTACGAGCAGTACTTC.

In the case of this clone: A read error may produce the germline difference seen at one junction end. The CDR3 DNA follows: TGTGCCAGCAGGTTATCGGGAGGGCTAGGCTATGAGCAGTTCTTC. It specifies CASRLSGGLGYEQFF. The chain recombines TRBV27 with TRBJ2-1; the match to TRBD2 covers 8 bases. Germline V gene lookup returns CDR1 MNHEY and CDR2 SMNVEV (reference sequence). This CDR3 has 15 residues.

The chain has TRBV10-3 and TRBJ2-1; no reliable D call. V dropped 6 bases and J dropped 5 bases, with 8 bases sitting between them. The CDR3 spans 12 residues. CDR1 is ENHRY and CDR2 is SYGVKD in the germline V gene. The CDR3 sequence is CAISPKDNEQFF. As DNA, the CDR3 is TGTGCCATCAGCCCGAAGGACAATGAGCAGTTCTTC.

V gene TRBV29-1 combines with J gene TRBJ2-3; 12 bases map to TRBD2. J lost 5 bases, V lost 6 bases, and 9 bases had no gene match. Germline-derived CDR1 and CDR2 are SQVTM and ANQGSEA. CDR3 length equals 15 residues. CDR3 nucleotide sequence: TGCAGCGTCGATTTTACTAGCGGGAGGTTAGATACGCAGTATTTT. This translates into CSVDFTSGRLDTQYF.

V is TRBV10-3 and J is TRBJ2-5; 9 bases match TRBD1. This CDR3 has 14 amino acids. CDR1 is ENHRY and CDR2 is SYGVKD in the germline V gene. Unmatched junction bases numbered 6, after V lost 6 bases and J lost 4 bases. The CDR3 protein is CAIRRTGDGETQYF. The CDR3, as DNA: TGTGCCATCAGAAGGACAGGGGACGGAGAGACCCAGTACTTC.

V is TRBV7-2 and J is TRBJ2-5; D is undetermined. V was trimmed by 3 bases and J by 5 bases, leaving 10 bases between them. Per the germline V gene, CDR1 is SGHTA and CDR2 is FQGNSA. This CDR3 region has 13 residues. The CDR3 spells CASSFLRYETQYF. The CDR3 DNA follows: TGTGCCAGCAGCTTTTTGAGGTACGAGACCCAGTACTTC. The entire variable domain, with the rest obtained from reference TRBV7-2 and TRBJ2-5, is as follows: GAGVSQSPSNKVTEKGKDVELRCDPISGHTALYWYRQSLGQGLEFLIYFQGNSAPDKSGLPSDRFSAERTGGSVSTLTIQRTQQEDSAVYLCASSFLRYETQYFGPGTRLLVL.

The chain joins TRBV16 to TRBJ2-4, with 8 bases aligning to TRBD1. The CDR3 spans 16 residues. Trimming took 3 bases from V and 0 from J; bases not matched to a gene: 4. Germline V gives CDR1 KGHSY, CDR2 FQNENV. CDR3 in amino acids: CASSQGTGAAKNIQYF. In DNA form, the CDR3 reads TGTGCCAGCAGCCAGGGGACAGGCGCAGCCAAAAACATTCAGTACTTC.

This clone was found a few times. The chain has TRBV7-2 and TRBJ2-7; TRBD1 matches at 7 bases. The CDR3 is 15 amino acids. Losses at the gene ends were 5 bases for V and 0 bases for J; bases not matched to a gene: 7. Looked up from germline, CDR1 is SGHTA and CDR2 is FQGNSA. CDR3 nucleotide sequence: TGTGCCAGCAGCATCACGGGACAGATCTCCTACGAGCAGTACTTC. Translation gives CASSITGQISYEQYF.

With regard to this clone: One end of the junction is discordant with germline, which a read error may explain. The V gene is TRBV19, the J gene TRBJ2-2; the D call may be TRBD1 or TRBD2 (5 bases each). There are 15 residues in the CDR3. The V gene's germline CDR1 is LNHDA and CDR2 SQIVND (reference sequence). This chain's CDR3 is CASSPPPGNTGELLF. The CDR3 region has the DNA TGTGCCAGTAGTCCTCCCCCAGGGAACACCGGGGAGCTGTTGTTT.

J is TRBJ1-5 and V is TRBV4-3, with unresolved D. Trimming took off 0 bases at V and 4 bases at J, with 13 bases between the two ends. The CDR3 totals 16 residues. CDR1 is LGHNA, CDR2 YSLEER, per germline. CDR3 coding DNA: TGCGCCAGCAGCCAAGAGGTCGGCCGATCAAATCAGCCCCAGCATTTT. Residues: CASSQEVGRSNQPQHF.

The V and J genes are TRBV29-1 and TRBJ2-2; 10 bases fit TRBD2. The ends lost 5 bases at V and 3 bases at J; junction bases unmatched: 6. CDR1 and CDR2 (germline): SQVTM, ANQGSEA. CDR3 length: 15 amino acids. The CDR3 coding sequence is TGCAGCGTTTCCGGAGGACTAGCGGACACCGGGGAGCTGTTTTTT. Translating gives CSVSGGLADTGELFF.

V gene TRBV5-5 combines with J gene TRBJ2-2; the match to TRBD2 covers 11 bases. Germline CDR1 is SGHKS and CDR2 is YYEKEE (reference sequence). The CDR3 has 16 residues. The trim removed 2 bases at V and 6 bases at J, leaving 6 bases unmatched. Here the CDR3 reads CASSLILAGAPGELFF. CDR3 nucleotides: TGTGCCAGCAGCTTAATACTAGCGGGAGCACCCGGGGAGCTGTTTTTT.

This chain links TRBV19 with TRBJ2-3; D is possibly TRBD2 (5 bases). Germline CDR1 LNHDA, CDR2 SQIVND (reference sequence). CDR3 length equals 14 residues. V shed 5 bases and J shed 3 bases, with 12 bases lying between them. CDR3 loop: CASSARVATDTQYF. DNA for the CDR3: TGTGCCAGTAGTGCTAGAGTAGCGACAGATACGCAGTATTTT.

The rearrangement links TRBV9 to TRBJ1-2, with a possible D match to TRBD1 (6 bases). The germline CDR1 and CDR2 sequences are SGDLS and YYNGEE. V lost 4 bases and J lost 5, with 21 bases in between. The CDR3 spans 16 residues. For the CDR3, the DNA is TGTGCCAGCAGCCGAACCGTACAGGGATTGAGATATGGCTACACCTTC. It yields the protein CASSRTVQGLRYGYTF.

The V and J genes are TRBV12-5 and TRBJ2-7; 7 positions agree with TRBD1. The CDR3 contains 14 residues. V lost 4 bases to trimming and J lost 3 bases; unmatched junction nucleotides: 6. Germline-derived CDR1 and CDR2 are LGHNT and FRNRAP. The CDR3 region has the DNA TGTGCTAGTGGTTCAAGACAGGGTCGCTACGAGCAGTACTTC. This gives the protein CASGSRQGRYEQYF.

In regard to this clone: Other DNA sequences in this specimen translate into the identical CDR3. The chain joins TRBV5-1 to TRBJ2-3; the D is unclear. CDR1 is SGHRS and CDR2 is YFSETQ in the germline V gene. V was cut by 0 bases and J by 6 bases, with 11 bases left in between. The length of the CDR3 is 14 residues. CDR3 DNA: TGCGCCAGCAGCTTGGCCGGCGCTGGGGATACGCAGTATTTT. It yields the protein CASSLAGAGDTQYF.